The next 21 T cell receptor beta chains were all read from a single sample in a study of STAT5B mutations in CD4+ large granular lymphocyte leukemia. Only in-frame clones appear in the TCRdb table, and some are missing; sequencing was by immunoSEQ multiplex PCR. Here the sample spans some 23,000 clones, around two thirds being singletons. What was sequenced was CD4+ T cells from blood buffy coats. The receptor set was obtained from a human donor in good health.

In nucleotides, the CDR3 is TGTGCCAGCAGCTGGACAGGGGGTTCCTACGAGCAGTACTTC. It translates to CASSWTGGSYEQYF. This rearrangement joins TRBV11-2 to TRBJ2-7; 10 bases map to TRBD1. Trimming took 4 bases from V and 1 from J; bases not matched to a gene: 1. Germline V gene data show CDR1 as SGHAT and CDR2 as FQNNGV. This CDR3 region has 14 residues.

The genes are TRBV5-1 and TRBJ1-1; weak D call: TRBD1 (5 bases). With 4 bases removed from V and 5 bases from J, the gap between germline ends came to 18 bases. The CDR3 totals 15 residues. From germline, CDR1 is SGHRS and CDR2 YFSETQ. The CDR3 region has the DNA TGCGCCAGCAGCCCGTTCGGGGGAGTGTCGACTGAAGCTTTCTTT. Its protein is CASSPFGGVSTEAFF.

The V call is TRBV29-1, the J call TRBJ2-3, with a possible D match to TRBD1 (5 bases). This CDR3 spans 12 amino acids. V was trimmed by 5 bases and J by 0 bases, leaving 6 bases between them. CDR1 and CDR2 from the germline V gene are SQVTM and ANQGSEA. The CDR3 loop is CSVRTSTDTQYF. As DNA, the CDR3 is TGCAGCGTTAGGACAAGCACAGATACGCAGTATTTT.

V gene TRBV9 combines with J gene TRBJ2-1; D may match TRBD1 or TRBD2 (5 bases each). The V gene lost 0 bases and the J gene lost 2 bases, with 12 bases spanning the gap. The CDR3 runs 16 residues. The germline gives CDR1 SGDLS, CDR2 YYNGEE. CDR3 in amino acids: CASSVEGTPTYNEQFF. DNA of the CDR3: TGTGCCAGCAGCGTAGAGGGGACCCCTACCTACAATGAGCAGTTCTTC.

The rearrangement joins TRBV4-2 to TRBJ1-4; D gene unclear. CDR1 and CDR2 (germline): LGHNA, YNFKEQ. This CDR3 is 15 amino acids long. Trimming pared 1 base from V and 3 bases from J, leaving 9 bases between. CDR3 sequence: CASSQGGGANEKLFF. CDR3 nucleotides: TGTGCCAGCAGCCAAGGGGGTGGGGCTAATGAAAAACTGTTTTTT.

The chain has TRBV27 and TRBJ2-7, with unresolved D. The V gene lost 5 bases and the J gene lost 4 bases, with 12 bases spanning the gap. Per the germline V gene, CDR1 is MNHEY and CDR2 is SMNVEV (reference sequence). The CDR3 covers 13 residues. The CDR3, as DNA: TGTGCCAGCAGTACCACGACTGGGTACGAGCAGTACTTC. Protein: CASSTTTGYEQYF.

The V and J genes are TRBV2 and TRBJ2-2, with 10 bases aligning to TRBD2. Germline values: CDR1 SNHLY, CDR2 FYNNEI. The CDR3 contains 14 residues. V lost 6 bases and J lost 6; bases outside the gene matches: 4. CDR3 nucleotides: TGTGCCAGCAGGAGCGGGAGGGTACCCGGGGAGCTGTTTTTT. Translation gives CASRSGRVPGELFF. Looking up the rest from reference TRBV2 and TRBJ2-2 gives the full variable domain: EPEVTQTPSHQVTQMGQEVILRCVPISNHLYFYWYRQILGQKVEFLVSFYNNEISEKSEIFDDQFSVERPDGSNFTLKIRSTKLEDSAMYFCASRSGRVPGELFFGEGSRLTVL.

CDR3 sequence reads: CASSATIPGLREETQYF. CDR3 in DNA: TGTGCCAGCAGTGCTACCATACCGGGACTTCGAGAGGAGACCCAGTACTTC. The chain employs TRBV2 and TRBJ2-5; the D gene is possibly TRBD2 (6 bases). Germline V CDR1 and CDR2: SNHLY, FYNNEI. The V gene lost 4 bases and the J gene lost 5 bases, with 23 bases spanning the gap. The CDR3 spans 17 residues.

This chain connects TRBV2 to TRBJ1-2; 7 nucleotides line up with TRBD1. Trimming at V came to 0 bases and at J to 2 bases, leaving 3 bases not matched to a gene. This CDR3 is 15 amino acids long. In germline, CDR1 is SNHLY, CDR2 FYNNEI. CDR3 DNA: TGTGCCAGCAGTGAAGCGCAGACAGGGAACTATGGCTACACCTTC. It is translated as CASSEAQTGNYGYTF.

V gene TRBV28 combines with J gene TRBJ2-1; D may be TRBD1 (6 bases). The germline gives CDR1 MDHEN, CDR2 SYDVKM. The CDR3 runs to 16 residues. Trimming took 4 bases from V and 9 from J, leaving 22 bases between them. As DNA, the CDR3 is TGTGCCAGCAGTTCAACCGGGACACCCGGAACGGCTGAGCAGTTCTTC. Its translation is CASSSTGTPGTAEQFF.

This clone has a single count. As DNA, the CDR3 is TGTGCCAGCTCACCTCTGGGACGGCATATTAGTCTATATGGCTACACCTTC. Translating it yields CASSPLGRHISLYGYTF. The chain is built from TRBV18 and TRBJ1-2; D perhaps matches TRBD1 (5 bases). Per the germline V gene, CDR1 is KGHSH and CDR2 is LQKENI. Trimming pared 3 bases from V and 5 bases from J, leaving 22 bases between. This CDR3 has 17 amino acids.

CDR3 sequence (DNA): TGTGCCAGCAGTTTTAGAACTAGCGGGCTAAGACTAGCCAAAAACATTCAGTACTTC. It specifies CASSFRTSGLRLAKNIQYF. The chain carries TRBV28 and TRBJ2-4, with 9 bases fitting TRBD2. Per germline, CDR1 MDHEN and CDR2 SYDVKM. V lost 3 bases, J lost 0 bases, and 12 bases stayed unmatched. This CDR3 contains 19 residues.

This clone was seen a single time. The gene calls are TRBV6-1 and TRBJ1-1; D is perhaps TRBD1 (5 bases). V was pared by 3 bases and J by 6 bases, with 17 bases between. The V gene's germline CDR1 is MNHNS and CDR2 SASEGT. CDR3 size: 15 residues. This CDR3 is CASSERQTRLPEAFF. DNA of the CDR3: TGTGCCAGCAGTGAGAGACAGACCAGGCTCCCTGAAGCTTTCTTT.

This rearrangement joins TRBV6-1 to TRBJ2-3; 8 bases are a match to TRBD2. CDR3 length equals 14 residues. The trim removed 5 bases at V and 2 bases at J, leaving 3 bases unmatched. Germline V gene sequence: CDR1 MNHNS, CDR2 SASEGT. The CDR3 loop reads CASSRTSYTDTQYF. As DNA, the CDR3 is TGTGCCAGCAGTCGGACTAGCTACACAGATACGCAGTATTTT.

The J gene is TRBJ2-7, the V gene TRBV28; 10 positions agree with TRBD1. CDR1 and CDR2 from the germline V gene are MDHEN and SYDVKM. This CDR3 is built from 15 residues. The V gene end was trimmed by 5 bases and the J gene end by 7 bases; junction bases not matched to a gene: 11. The DNA for the CDR3 is TGTGCCAGCAGTCCCCGGACAGGGGGGGCTCGGGAGCAGTACGTC. As protein: CASSPRTGGAREQYV.

The V and J genes are TRBV30 and TRBJ2-7; D is perhaps TRBD1 (6 bases). Trimming took 5 bases from V and 2 from J, leaving 13 bases between them. The germline V gene encodes CDR1 GTSNPN and CDR2 SVGIG (reference sequence). The CDR3 contains 13 residues. CDR3 bases: TGTGCCTGGGGGGGCGGCAGCCCCTACGAGCAGTACTTC. This gives the protein CAWGGGSPYEQYF.

The chain is built from TRBV30 and TRBJ2-1, with TRBD2 matching 9 bases. Trimming cost V 5 bases and J 4 bases; bases outside gene matches: 3. There are 13 residues in the CDR3. CDR1 GTSNPN and CDR2 SVGIG come from the germline V gene (reference sequence). The CDR3 DNA reads as TGTGCCTGGTCTAGCGGGAAGTACAATGAGCAGTTCTTC. Its protein product is CAWSSGKYNEQFF.

This clone turned up a few times. The chain uses TRBV11-2 and TRBJ1-2, with a tentative D call TRBD1 (5 bases). This CDR3 comprises 15 residues. The V gene's germline CDR1 is SGHAT and CDR2 FQNNGV. Between the trimmed V and J ends, which lost 0 bases and 2 bases, there was a span of 10 bases. Written as DNA, the CDR3 is TGTGCCAGCAGCTTAGAGGGGAGACAGAACTATGGCTACACCTTC. It encodes CASSLEGRQNYGYTF.

The chain is built from TRBV11-2 and TRBJ1-1; no definite D call. Germline V lookup: CDR1 SGHAT, CDR2 FQNNGV. V was clipped by 0 bases and J by 3 bases, with 11 bases between them. The CDR3 totals 15 residues. The CDR3 loop is CASSLDPTFDTEAFF. The CDR3 DNA sequence: TGTGCCAGCAGCTTAGACCCGACTTTTGACACTGAAGCTTTCTTT.

The J gene is TRBJ2-1, the V gene TRBV7-2, with D possibly matching TRBD2 (5 bases). Trimming removed 5 bases at V and 2 bases at J, with 7 bases between. This CDR3 has 13 amino acids. Looked up from germline, CDR1 is SGHTA and CDR2 is FQGNSA. CDR3 DNA: TGTGCCAGCAGCCCGGAGGCCTACAATGAGCAGTTCTTC. Amino acids: CASSPEAYNEQFF.

The chain employs TRBV19 and TRBJ2-1; 10 bases match TRBD1. Per the germline V gene, CDR1 is LNHDA and CDR2 is SQIVND (reference sequence). V shed 6 bases, J shed 2 bases, and the junction held 10 bases outside the gene matches. The CDR3 is made up of 17 amino acids. CDR3 sequence (DNA): TGTGCCAGTAGCCCCGCCGGGACAGGGGTTACCTACAATGAGCAGTTCTTC. It translates to CASSPAGTGVTYNEQFF.